This T cell receptor (beta chain) was found in a study of PD-1 blockade in classical Hodgkin lymphoma. General study findings and limits: Excluded were patients who started nivolumab under 1 year after ASCT, a group that had lower diversity.

The time point: cycle 4 day 1 (C4D1), after more than five weeks of nivolumab. Every patient was affected by relapse after autologous stem cell transplantation, while exposure to brentuximab vedotin was not uniform. Libraries were prepared by immunoSEQ multiplex PCR; TCRdb keeps only in-frame clonotypes and omits some of them. The sample consists of some 52,000 clones, about 89% of them appearing once. About this clone itself: As yet, its antigen is unknown.

The CDR3 spans 11 residues. V was trimmed by 1 base and J by 8 bases, leaving 2 bases between them. Germline lookup yields CDR1 LGHNA and CDR2 YSLEER. Material: peripheral blood mononuclear cells (PBMCs), obtained before the fourth cycle of nivolumab. The origin of this receptor is a human donor with classical Hodgkin lymphoma. The chain recombines TRBV4-3 with TRBJ2-2; D ambiguous. CDR3 loop: CASSQVGELFF. CDR3 nucleotides: TGCGCCAGCAGCCAAGTGGGGGAGCTGTTTTTT.